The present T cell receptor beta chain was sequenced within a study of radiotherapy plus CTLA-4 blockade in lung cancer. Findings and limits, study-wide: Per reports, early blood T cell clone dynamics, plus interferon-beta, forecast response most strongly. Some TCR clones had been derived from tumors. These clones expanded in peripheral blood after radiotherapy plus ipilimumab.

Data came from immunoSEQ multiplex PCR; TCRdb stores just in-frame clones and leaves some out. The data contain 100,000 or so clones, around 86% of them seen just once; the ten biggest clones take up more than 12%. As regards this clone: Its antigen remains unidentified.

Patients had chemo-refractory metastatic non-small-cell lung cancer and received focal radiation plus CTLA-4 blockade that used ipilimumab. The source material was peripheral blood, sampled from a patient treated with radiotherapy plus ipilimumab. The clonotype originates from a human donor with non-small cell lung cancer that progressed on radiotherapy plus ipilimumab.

The CDR3 is CASSLGSTGVDSPLHF. The CDR3 DNA reads TGTGCCAGCAGCTTAGGGTCTACAGGGGTTGATTCACCCCTCCACTTT. The chain couples TRBV7-8 to TRBJ1-6; 7 nucleotides align to TRBD1. Trimming at V came to 1 base and at J to 8 bases, leaving 8 bases not matched to a gene. Germline loops: CDR1 SGHVS, CDR2 FQNEAQ. This CDR3 spans 16 amino acids.